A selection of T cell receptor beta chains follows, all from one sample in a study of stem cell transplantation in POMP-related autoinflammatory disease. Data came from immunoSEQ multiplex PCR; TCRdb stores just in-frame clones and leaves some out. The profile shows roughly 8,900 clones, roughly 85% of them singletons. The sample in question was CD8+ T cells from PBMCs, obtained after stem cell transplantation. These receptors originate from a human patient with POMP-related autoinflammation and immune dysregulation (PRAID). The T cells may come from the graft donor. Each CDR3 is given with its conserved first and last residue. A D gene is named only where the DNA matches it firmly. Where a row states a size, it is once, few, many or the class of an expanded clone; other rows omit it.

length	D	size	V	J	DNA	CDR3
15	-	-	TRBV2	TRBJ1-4	TGTGCCAGCAGTGAGGAAGGGTTCCTCAATGAAAAACTGTTTTTT	CASSEEGFLNEKLFF
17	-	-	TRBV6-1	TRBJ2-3	TGTGCCAGCAGTGTTAAGGGCGGATTAACTAGCACAGATACGCAGTATTTT	CASSVKGGLTSTDTQYF
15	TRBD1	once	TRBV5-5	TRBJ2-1	TGTGCCAGCAGCTTGGGCAGGGGGCAATACAATGAGCAGTTCTTC	CASSLGRGQYNEQFF
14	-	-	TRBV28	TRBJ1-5	TGTGCCAGCAACTCGGGGGTGAGCAATCAGCCCCAGCATTTT	CASNSGVSNQPQHF
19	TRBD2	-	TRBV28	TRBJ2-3	TGTGCCAGCAGTTTTCAGGTCTTCGGGGGAGCGGGGAACACAGATACGCAGTATTTT	CASSFQVFGGAGNTDTQYF
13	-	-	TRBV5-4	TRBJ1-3	TGTGCCAGCAGCTTCTGGTTAGAAAACACCATATATTTT	CASSFWLENTIYF
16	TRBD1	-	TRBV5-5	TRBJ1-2	TGTGCCAGCAGCGTACCCGGGACAGGCTCAAACTATGGCTACACCTTC	CASSVPGTGSNYGYTF
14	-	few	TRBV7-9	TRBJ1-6	TGTGCCAGCAGCTTAGTGGTCGGGAATTCACCCCTCCACTTT	CASSLVVGNSPLHF
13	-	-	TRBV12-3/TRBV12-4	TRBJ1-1	TGTGCCAGCAGTTTCGGGGGGAACACTGAAGCTTTCTTT	CASSFGGNTEAFF
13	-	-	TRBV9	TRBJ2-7	TGTGCCAGCAGCGGACAGGTTCCCTACGAGCAGTACTTC	CASSGQVPYEQYF
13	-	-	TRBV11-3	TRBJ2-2	TGTGCCAGCAGCTTCACAGGACACGGGGAGCTGTTTTTT	CASSFTGHGELFF
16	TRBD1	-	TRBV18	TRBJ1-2	TGTGCCAGCTCACCACCGGGGACAGGGGGCGCAGGAGGCTACACCTTC	CASSPPGTGGAGGYTF
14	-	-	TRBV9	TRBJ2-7	TGTGCCAGCAGTTGCCGGGACCACCGGGGCGAGCAGTACTTC	CASSCRDHRGEQYF
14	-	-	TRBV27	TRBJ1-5	TGTGCCAGCAGTTTATACGATAAGGATCAGCCCCAGCATTTT	CASSLYDKDQPQHF
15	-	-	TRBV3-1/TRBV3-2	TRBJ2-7	TGTGCCAGCAGCCTTAAACCGGGACACATCTACGAGCAGTACTTC	CASSLKPGHIYEQYF
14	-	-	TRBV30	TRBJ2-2	TGTGCCTCAGATACCGGGACCTACACCGGGGAGCTGTTTTTT	CASDTGTYTGELFF
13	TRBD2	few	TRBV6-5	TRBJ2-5	TGTGCCATCTCAGAAGCGGGAGGTGAGACCCAGTACTTC	CAISEAGGETQYF
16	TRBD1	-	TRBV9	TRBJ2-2	TGTGCCAGCAGCGTAGAAGGGGGCGCAGGGACCGGGGAGCTGTTTTTT	CASSVEGGAGTGELFF
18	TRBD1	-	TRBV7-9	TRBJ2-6	TGTGCCAGCAGCTTAAACCCAGACAGGGGAACCGGGGCCAACGTCCTGACTTTC	CASSLNPDRGTGANVLTF
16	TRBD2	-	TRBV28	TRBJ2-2	TGTGCCAGCAGTTTCCCACGGACTAGCGGGGCCGGGGAGCTGTTTTTT	CASSFPRTSGAGELFF
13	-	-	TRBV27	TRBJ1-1	TGTGCCAGCAGTCCCCTCATGAACACTGAAGCTTTCTTT	CASSPLMNTEAFF
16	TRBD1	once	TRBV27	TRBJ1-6	TGTGCCAGCAGTTTAGGAGTCAGGGGGCATAATTCACCCCTCCACTTT	CASSLGVRGHNSPLHF
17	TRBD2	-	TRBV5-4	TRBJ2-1	TGTGCCAGCAGCCCGATTGAGCGGGAGCTTGTTGACAATGAGCAGTTCTTC	CASSPIERELVDNEQFF
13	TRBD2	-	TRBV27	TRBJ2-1	TGTGCCAGCAGCAGGGAGGGGTACAATGAGCAGTTCTTC	CASSREGYNEQFF
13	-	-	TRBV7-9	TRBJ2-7	TGTGCCAGCAGCCTCCTGGACTATGCCGAGCAGTACTTC	CASSLLDYAEQYF
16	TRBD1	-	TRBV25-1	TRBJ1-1	TGTGCCAGCAGTGACCGGGACAGGGGCAGAAACACTGAAGCTTTCTTT	CASSDRDRGRNTEAFF
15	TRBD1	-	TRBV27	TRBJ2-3	TGTGCCAGCAGCGGGACAGGGACTTTCCCAGATACGCAGTATTTT	CASSGTGTFPDTQYF
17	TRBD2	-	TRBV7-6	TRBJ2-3	TGTGCCAGCAGCCCGCAGGAAGCGGGGGGGCCTCGAGATACGCAGTATTTT	CASSPQEAGGPRDTQYF
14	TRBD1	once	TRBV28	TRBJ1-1	TGTGCCAGCAGTTACAGGGGGCTGCGGACTGAAGCTTTCTTT	CASSYRGLRTEAFF
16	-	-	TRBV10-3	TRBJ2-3	TGTGCCATCAGTGGGGTGGGAGGAGCTGGCACAGATACGCAGTATTTT	CAISGVGGAGTDTQYF
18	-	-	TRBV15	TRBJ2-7	TGTGCCACCAGCAGAGACCCTCCCAGCGGGTCTCCTACCTACGAGCAGTACTTC	CATSRDPPSGSPTYEQYF
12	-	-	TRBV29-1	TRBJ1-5	TGCAGCGTTGCAGGGGTCAATCAGCCCCAGCATTTT	CSVAGVNQPQHF
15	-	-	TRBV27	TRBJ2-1	TGTGCCAGCAGTTTATTGGGGTTACCTCCCAATGAGCAGTTCTTC	CASSLLGLPPNEQFF
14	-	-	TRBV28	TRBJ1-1	TGTGCCAGCAGTTTCCGTCCAGGGTGGGGTGAAGCTTTCTTT	CASSFRPGWGEAFF
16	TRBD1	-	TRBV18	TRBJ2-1	TGTGCCAGCTCAAGGGCCTCCGGACAGGGGTATAATGAGCAGTTCTTC	CASSRASGQGYNEQFF
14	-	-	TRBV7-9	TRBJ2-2	TGTGCCAGCAGCCAGACTGGACAAGCTACGGAGCTGTTTTTT	CASSQTGQATELFF
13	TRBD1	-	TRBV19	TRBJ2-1	TGTGCCACTGGACAGGGAGGTTACAATGAGCAGTTCTTC	CATGQGGYNEQFF
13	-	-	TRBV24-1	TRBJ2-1	TGTGCCACCAGTGATATTTCGGGTAATGAGCAGTTCTTC	CATSDISGNEQFF
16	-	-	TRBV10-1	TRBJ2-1	TGCGCCAGCAGTGGGTCTCTAGTCGACTCATACAATGAGCAGTTCTTC	CASSGSLVDSYNEQFF
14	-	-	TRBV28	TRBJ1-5	TGTGCCAGCAGTTCAACAGTGCACAATCAGCCCCAGCATTTT	CASSSTVHNQPQHF
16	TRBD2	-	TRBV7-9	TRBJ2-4	TGTGCCAGCAGCTTGGGGGGGATTAGAGCCAAAAACATTCAGTACTTC	CASSLGGIRAKNIQYF
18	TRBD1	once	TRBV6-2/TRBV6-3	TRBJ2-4	TGTGCCAGCAGTTACGAGGAAGGGGCGACAGGGTTCCAAAACATTCAGTACTTC	CASSYEEGATGFQNIQYF
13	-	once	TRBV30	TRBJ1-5	TGTGCCTGGGGACAGTTTAGCAATCAGCCCCAGCATTTT	CAWGQFSNQPQHF
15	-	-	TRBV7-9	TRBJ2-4	TGTGCCAGCAGCTTGGTTTCGCGTACAAACAACATTCAGTACTTC	CASSLVSRTNNIQYF
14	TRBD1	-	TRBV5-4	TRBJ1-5	TGTGCCAGCAGCGTCCAGGGGGCTAGTCAGCCCCAGCATTTT	CASSVQGASQPQHF
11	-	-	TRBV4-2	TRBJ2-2	TGTGCCAGCAGCCAAGGCGGGGAGCTGTTTTTT	CASSQGGELFF
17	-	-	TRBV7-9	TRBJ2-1	TGTGCCAGCAGCCCCATTTGGTCGGGGACGCCCACGGGTGAGCAGTTCTTC	CASSPIWSGTPTGEQFF
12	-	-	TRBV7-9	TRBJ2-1	TGTGCCAGCAGCTTAGACTCCGATGAGCAGTTCTTC	CASSLDSDEQFF
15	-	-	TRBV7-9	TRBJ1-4	TGTGCCAGCAGTCTTCAGACCCCAAGTGGTGAAAAACTGTTTTTT	CASSLQTPSGEKLFF
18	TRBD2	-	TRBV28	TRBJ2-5	TGTGCCAGCAGCCCCCCCCTTGGACTAGCGGGGTCTCAAGAGACCCAGTACTTC	CASSPPLGLAGSQETQYF
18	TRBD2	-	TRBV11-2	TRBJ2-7	TGTGCCAGCAGCTTCCCGGGACTAGCGGGATCCCCGGGGTACGAGCAGTACTTC	CASSFPGLAGSPGYEQYF